The table lists the clone carrying this T cell receptor (beta chain) with a count of one. The data derive from a study of control samples from healthy donors and cancer patients. V gave up 2 bases and J gave up 0 bases; unmatched junction bases: 12. This CDR3 is built from 19 residues. The germline V gene encodes CDR1 SGHRS and CDR2 YFSETQ. Only in-frame clones appear in the TCRdb table, and some are missing; sequencing was by immunoSEQ multiplex PCR. This table holds 50,000 to 75,000 clones, about 90% found once. This chain uses TRBV5-1 with TRBJ1-1; 11 bases match TRBD1. The sequenced material came from PBMCs. The clonotype comes from a man aged 60 to 69 with colorectal cancer. The CDR3 DNA reads as TGCGCCAGCAGCTTAAGGACAGGGGGCGGGCTTTTTATGAACACTGAAGCTTTCTTT. It encodes CASSLRTGGGLFMNTEAFF.